A selection of T cell receptor beta chains follows, all from one sample in a study of cytomegalovirus exposure and HLA in healthy donors. The table came from immunoSEQ multiplex PCR; TCRdb's copy has only in-frame clones and leaves some out. The sample has about 300,000 clones; 75% to 90% are singletons. The sample taken for sequencing was PBMCs. The receptors stem from a man in his forties in good health and CMV-seropositive. Both conserved end residues are part of each CDR3. The order of the fields is V gene, J gene, D gene, CDR3 length, clone size, CDR3 protein, CDR3 DNA. The D gene is left open where the match is weak. Clone size, where shown, is once, few, many, or a class for clones that have expanded.

TRBV18	TRBJ2-1	TRBD2	15	NA	CASSPTRGRANEQFF	TGTGCCAGCTCACCAACCCGCGGGAGGGCCAATGAGCAGTTCTTC
TRBV7-9	TRBJ1-2	TRBD1	15	NA	CASSRWTGVGYGYTF	TGTGCCAGCAGCCGATGGACAGGGGTCGGGTATGGCTACACCTTC
TRBV5-1	TRBJ2-1	TRBD2	16	NA	CASSASIAGGPEEQFF	TGCGCCAGCAGCGCCTCAATAGCGGGAGGGCCGGAAGAGCAGTTCTTC
TRBV7-8	TRBJ2-7	TRBD2	17	NA	CASSSGLAGVRPYEQYF	TGTGCCAGCAGCTCGGGACTAGCGGGAGTAAGGCCTTACGAGCAGTACTTC
TRBV7-6	TRBJ2-3	TRBD1	14	NA	CASTSGGSRDTQYF	TGTGCCAGCACCTCAGGGGGTAGTAGAGATACGCAGTATTTT
TRBV5-1	TRBJ2-2	NA	15	many	CASSLPTANTGELFF	TGCGCCAGCAGCTTGCCTACAGCCAACACCGGGGAGCTGTTTTTT
TRBV28	TRBJ1-2	TRBD1	17	NA	CASSSISETGKWYGYTF	TGTGCCAGCAGTTCCATCTCTGAGACAGGGAAATGGTATGGCTACACCTTC
TRBV27	TRBJ2-1	TRBD2	15	NA	CASSYLAGGGDEQFF	TGTGCCAGCAGTTACTTAGCGGGAGGGGGGGATGAGCAGTTCTTC
TRBV6-5	TRBJ2-7	NA	13	NA	CASSYAPRYEQYF	TGTGCCAGCAGTTACGCCCCCCGGTACGAGCAGTACTTC
TRBV5-4	TRBJ2-1	TRBD2	17	NA	CASSPTPGLAGYNEQFF	TGTGCCAGCAGTCCAACACCGGGACTAGCGGGTTACAATGAGCAGTTCTTC
TRBV7-6	TRBJ2-1	TRBD2	15	NA	CASSPGLAGGHEQFF	TGTGCCAGCAGCCCGGGACTAGCGGGAGGGCATGAGCAGTTCTTC
TRBV5-6	TRBJ1-5	NA	15	NA	CASSLQSGHNQPQHF	TGTGCCAGCAGCTTGCAGTCAGGGCACAATCAGCCCCAGCATTTT
TRBV9	TRBJ1-3	NA	16	NA	CASSVGDSYSGNTIYF	TGTGCCAGCAGCGTAGGTGACAGCTACTCTGGAAACACCATATATTTT
TRBV12-1	TRBJ1-2	NA	15	few	CASSFGRLSNYGYTF	TGTGCCAGCAGCTTTGGCAGGCTATCTAACTATGGCTACACCTTC
TRBV5-6	TRBJ1-2	TRBD1	17	NA	CASSEGQRTYSNYGYTF	TGTGCCAGCAGCGAGGGACAGAGAACATATTCTAACTATGGCTACACCTTC
TRBV28	TRBJ2-5	NA	14	NA	CASRSTRGQETQYF	TGTGCCAGCAGGTCTACTAGGGGGCAAGAGACCCAGTACTTC
TRBV11-3	TRBJ2-2	TRBD2	15	NA	CASSLTSENTGELFF	TGTGCCAGCAGCTTGACTAGCGAGAACACCGGGGAGCTGTTTTTT
TRBV18	TRBJ2-1	TRBD1	14	NA	CASSPRTGYNEQFF	TGTGCCAGCTCACCGAGGACAGGGTACAATGAGCAGTTCTTC
TRBV28	TRBJ2-7	NA	16	NA	CASSFLESGVTYEQYF	TGTGCCAGCAGTTTCTTAGAGTCCGGGGTCACCTACGAGCAGTACTTC
TRBV5-8	TRBJ2-7	TRBD1	16	NA	CASNLRYRGTAYEQYF	TGTGCCAGCAACTTGAGGTACAGGGGGACCGCCTACGAGCAGTACTTC
TRBV4-1	TRBJ1-2	TRBD1	15	NA	CASSQETGGNYGYTF	TGCGCCAGCAGCCAAGAGACAGGGGGGAACTATGGCTACACCTTC
TRBV11-2	TRBJ2-5	TRBD2	17	NA	CASSPKTSGRGQETQYF	TGTGCCAGCAGCCCTAAGACTAGCGGGAGGGGGCAAGAGACCCAGTACTTC
TRBV28	TRBJ2-7	TRBD2	16	NA	CASSFTMASGSYEQYF	TGTGCCAGCAGTTTTACCATGGCTAGCGGATCCTACGAGCAGTACTTC
TRBV7-9	TRBJ2-6	TRBD2	17	NA	CASSPVGGISGANVLTF	TGTGCCAGCAGCCCAGTGGGGGGGATCTCTGGGGCCAACGTCCTGACTTTC
TRBV19	TRBJ1-1	NA	16	NA	CASTFNRVTMGTEAFF	TGTGCCAGTACCTTTAACAGGGTTACAATGGGCACTGAAGCTTTCTTT
TRBV15	TRBJ2-2	TRBD2	17	NA	CATSRDRAGGVTGELFF	TGTGCCACCAGCAGAGATCGGGCGGGAGGTGTCACCGGGGAGCTGTTTTTT
TRBV13	TRBJ2-7	TRBD1	15	NA	CASSYPGQGEHEQYF	TGTGCCAGCAGCTACCCCGGACAGGGGGAACACGAGCAGTACTTC
TRBV9	TRBJ2-3	NA	16	NA	CASSVGTVSVADTQYF	TGTGCCAGCAGCGTTGGGACTGTTTCGGTCGCAGATACGCAGTATTTT
TRBV2	TRBJ1-5	TRBD1	16	NA	CASSRDRARSNQPQHF	TGTGCCAGCAGTCGGGACAGGGCGAGAAGCAATCAGCCCCAGCATTTT
TRBV28	TRBJ1-1	NA	15	NA	CASSLGGGSTTEAFF	TGTGCCAGCAGTTTAGGGGGCGGTTCGACCACTGAAGCTTTCTTT
TRBV2	TRBJ1-1	TRBD1	15	NA	CASPGQGGGDTEAFF	TGTGCCAGCCCGGGACAGGGAGGAGGAGACACTGAAGCTTTCTTT
TRBV19	TRBJ2-3	TRBD1	16	NA	CATRSRRDRVTDTQYF	TGTGCCACCCGTTCTAGGAGGGACAGGGTAACAGATACGCAGTATTTT
TRBV4-1	TRBJ2-3	TRBD2	15	NA	CASSQETSVTDTQYF	TGCGCCAGCAGCCAAGAGACTAGCGTCACAGATACGCAGTATTTT
TRBV23-1	TRBJ2-7	TRBD1	17	NA	CASTLVAPGQLLRRQYF	TGCGCCAGCACCCTCGTTGCTCCGGGACAGCTTTTACGAAGGCAGTACTTC
TRBV7-9	TRBJ1-5	NA	15	NA	CASSLDSNSNQPQHF	TGTGCCAGCAGTTTGGACTCCAATAGCAATCAGCCCCAGCATTTT
TRBV27	TRBJ2-7	TRBD2	18	NA	CASSSDGLAGFPLGEQYF	TGTGCCAGCTCCTCAGACGGACTAGCGGGATTTCCTTTAGGCGAGCAGTACTTC
TRBV10-3	TRBJ2-1	NA	14	NA	CAISEQRADNEQFF	TGTGCCATCAGTGAACAGCGGGCAGACAATGAGCAGTTCTTC
TRBV18	TRBJ1-1	TRBD1	16	NA	CASSPRQGSGNTEAFF	TGTGCCAGCTCACCAAGACAGGGATCGGGGAACACTGAAGCTTTCTTT
TRBV9	TRBJ2-1	TRBD1	18	NA	CASIRRPSGTVSPVEQFF	TGTGCCAGCATTCGTAGGCCTTCCGGGACAGTCTCTCCCGTGGAGCAGTTCTTC
TRBV9	TRBJ2-6	TRBD1	23	NA	CASNMKPEGQDDDWSSGANVLTF	TGTGCCAGCAACATGAAGCCCGAAGGACAGGACGACGACTGGAGCTCTGGGGCCAACGTCCTGACTTTC